A selection of T cell receptor beta chains follows, all from one sample in a study of identical twins. Via MiXCR, TCRdb re-called the 5' RACE reads, giving one row per CDR3 protein. Among about 530,000 distinct CDR3 sequences listed, 20% to 25% were seen once. These data also featured in a second study, about yellow fever vaccine responses in identical twins.

Sequenced material: CD4+ T cells sorted from blood. These receptors were taken from a woman younger than 35 in good health. Both conserved end residues are part of each CDR3. The D gene is left open where the match is weak. The size entry is marked missing in some rows and otherwise reads once, few, many or a size class.

size	D	V	J	CDR3	DNA
few	NA	TRBV29-1	TRBJ2-5	CSVVSRPPQETQYF	TGCAGCGTTGTTTCTCGTCCCCCACAAGAGACCCAGTACTTC
NA	TRBD2	TRBV12-3/TRBV12-4	TRBJ2-1	CASRKRLAGLDEQFF	TGTGCCAGCAGAAAAAGACTAGCGGGATTGGATGAGCAGTTCTTC
few	NA	TRBV20-1	TRBJ1-2	CSASLQGINYGYTF	TGCAGTGCTAGCCTACAGGGTATTAACTATGGCTACACCTTC
NA	TRBD2	TRBV28	TRBJ2-4	CASKVAGGTKNIQYF	TGTGCCAGCAAGGTAGCGGGAGGAACCAAAAACATTCAGTACTTC
few	NA	TRBV20-1	TRBJ2-1	CSATQGPREFF	TGCAGTGCTACCCAAGGTCCAAGGGAGTTCTTC
few	NA	TRBV4-2	TRBJ2-6	CASSKEGGSGANVLTF	TGTGCCAGCAGCAAAGAAGGGGGTTCGGGGGCCAACGTCCTGACTTTC
few	TRBD2	TRBV6-1	TRBJ2-1	CASSRTSGSQNEQFF	TGTGCCAGCAGCCGGACTAGCGGGAGTCAAAATGAGCAGTTCTTC
few	NA	TRBV12-3/TRBV12-4	TRBJ2-2	CASSLGFGSPTGELFF	TGTGCCAGCAGTTTAGGGTTTGGCTCCCCCACCGGGGAGCTGTTTTTT
NA	TRBD1	TRBV7-2	TRBJ1-6	CASSPSQGSSYNSPLHF	TGTGCCAGCAGCCCATCACAGGGGAGCTCCTATAATTCACCCCTCCACTTT
few	NA	TRBV2	TRBJ1-4	CASSGGPGEVYEKLFF	TGTGCCAGCTCCGGGGGACCGGGGGAGGTGTATGAAAAACTGTTTTTT
NA	NA	TRBV3-1	TRBJ2-1	CASSPKLSGPYNEQFF	TGTGCCAGCAGCCCCAAGCTGAGCGGACCCTACAATGAGCAGTTCTTC
few	NA	TRBV12-3/TRBV12-4	TRBJ2-2	CASTERLTGELFF	TGTGCCAGCACCGAAAGGCTCACCGGGGAGCTGTTTTTT
few	TRBD2	TRBV12-3/TRBV12-4	TRBJ2-7	CASSPGLASGLGEQYF	TGTGCCAGCAGCCCGGGACTAGCGTCTGGCTTGGGGGAGCAGTACTTC
few	NA	TRBV19	TRBJ2-1	CASTNRVSGNEQFF	TGTGCCAGTACCAACCGGGTCTCAGGGAATGAGCAGTTCTTC
few	NA	TRBV12-3/TRBV12-4	TRBJ2-1	CASSRRLVANEQFF	TGTGCCAGCAGTCGCCGACTAGTTGCGAATGAGCAGTTCTTC
NA	NA	TRBV12-3/TRBV12-4	TRBJ2-3	CASNPLAPDTQYF	TGTGCCAGCAACCCACTAGCCCCAGATACGCAGTATTTT
NA	NA	TRBV24-1	TRBJ2-1	CATSDFGGAGYNEQFF	TGTGCCACCAGTGATTTTGGGGGAGCTGGTTACAATGAGCAGTTCTTC
few	NA	TRBV20-1	TRBJ2-7	CSAPGGGTYEQYF	TGCAGTGCCCCAGGAGGTGGTACCTACGAGCAGTACTTC
few	TRBD2	TRBV19	TRBJ2-1	CASSEGLAGVGEQFF	TGTGCCAGTAGTGAAGGACTAGCGGGAGTGGGTGAGCAGTTCTTC
once	TRBD2	TRBV5-1	TRBJ2-1	CASSQLADYNVQFF	TGCGCCAGCAGCCAACTAGCGGACTACAATGTGCAGTTCTTC
few	NA	TRBV29-1	TRBJ1-2	CSVDDGQYGYTF	TGCAGCGTTGATGACGGTCAATATGGCTACACCTTC
NA	NA	TRBV12-3/TRBV12-4	TRBJ2-5	CASSFSSSVTQYF	TGTGCCAGCAGTTTTTCTAGCTCGGTGACCCAGTACTTC
few	TRBD1	TRBV20-1	TRBJ2-2	CSARTGANTGELFF	TGCAGTGCTAGAACAGGGGCGAACACCGGGGAGCTGTTTTTT
NA	TRBD2	TRBV6-1	TRBJ2-2	CASTSGRATNTGELFF	TGTGCCAGCACGAGCGGGAGGGCCACGAACACCGGGGAGCTGTTTTTT
NA	NA	TRBV10-3	TRBJ2-7	CAISEGRPYEQYF	TGTGCCATCAGTGAGGGCAGACCCTACGAGCAGTACTTC
few	NA	TRBV24-1	TRBJ1-5	CATSDPSLGSNQPQHF	TGTGCCACCAGTGATCCGTCCCTCGGCAGCAATCAGCCCCAGCATTTT
few	NA	TRBV5-1	TRBJ1-1	CASSSATVTEAFF	TGCGCCAGCAGCTCCGCTACAGTCACTGAAGCTTTCTTT
NA	NA	TRBV5-6	TRBJ2-1	CASSLRKSSYNEQFF	TGTGCCAGCAGCTTGCGGAAGAGCTCCTACAATGAGCAGTTCTTC
NA	NA	TRBV3-1	TRBJ2-6	CASSQDEMGRVYGANVLTF	TGTGCCAGCAGCCAAGATGAGATGGGGCGGGTGTACGGGGCCAACGTCCTGACTTTC
few	NA	TRBV7-8	TRBJ2-1	CASSLYRQRVAYNEQFF	TGTGCCAGCAGCCTGTACCGACAGAGGGTAGCATACAATGAGCAGTTCTTC
few	TRBD2	TRBV9	TRBJ2-1	CASSVVLAGRNEQFF	TGTGCCAGCAGCGTAGTTCTAGCGGGGAGGAATGAGCAGTTCTTC
NA	NA	TRBV4-1	TRBJ2-1	CASSQDWYWQFF	TGCGCCAGCAGCCAAGATTGGTACTGGCAGTTCTTC
NA	NA	TRBV20-1	TRBJ2-3	CSAPDSRPGTDTQYF	TGCAGTGCTCCTGACAGTCGTCCGGGCACAGATACGCAGTATTTT
few	NA	TRBV15	TRBJ1-1	CATRGLGGEAFF	TGTGCCACCAGGGGGTTGGGGGGAGAAGCTTTCTTT
NA	TRBD1	TRBV12-3/TRBV12-4	TRBJ1-6	CASQQGHSPLHF	TGTGCCAGCCAACAGGGGCATTCACCCCTCCACTTT
NA	NA	TRBV6-5	TRBJ1-6	CASSYSDGANLPLHF	TGTGCCAGCAGTTACTCGGACGGAGCAAATTTGCCCCTCCACTTT
NA	NA	TRBV18	TRBJ1-1	CASSPPLEGTEAFF	TGTGCCAGCTCACCACCCCTAGAGGGGACTGAAGCTTTCTTT